The 21 T cell receptor beta chains in this list originate from one sample, sequenced in a study of blood T cell repertoires in COVID-19. Produced via immunoSEQ multiplex PCR; TCRdb's table is partial and in-frame only. The repertoire holds approximately 220,000 clones, with nearly 90% as singletons. Sequences were obtained from PBMCs or T cells enriched from blood (not recorded which). These receptor sequences come from a woman in her 30s with acute COVID-19.

This clone was counted a single time. This sequence joins TRBV7-9 and TRBJ1-5; TRBD1 is a possible D gene (5 bases). This CDR3 spans 16 amino acids. V was clipped by 1 base and J by 4 bases, with 14 bases between them. CDR1 SEHNR and CDR2 FQNEAQ come from the germline V gene (reference sequence). The CDR3 DNA is TGTGCCAGCAGCTTAGGATCCCAGGGCCGAAATCAGCCCCAGCATTTT. It codes for CASSLGSQGRNQPQHF.

The V call is TRBV7-3, the J call TRBJ1-1; D is possibly TRBD1 (6 bases). Trimming removed 2 bases at V and 4 bases at J, with 14 bases between. The CDR3 covers 15 residues. The germline gives CDR1 SGHTA, CDR2 FQGTGA. CDR3 in amino acids: CASSLSPGGGTEAFF. CDR3 bases: TGTGCCAGCAGCTTATCTCCGGGAGGGGGCACTGAAGCTTTCTTT. The complete variable domain, with remaining parts taken from reference TRBV7-3 and TRBJ1-1, reads GAGVSQTPSNKVTEKGKYVELRCDPISGHTALYWYRQSLGQGPEFLIYFQGTGAADDSGLPNDRFFAVRPEGSVSTLKIQRTERGDSAVYLCASSLSPGGGTEAFFGQGTRLTVV.

The rearrangement links TRBV29-1 to TRBJ1-1, with TRBD1 identical over 9 bases. Looked up from germline, CDR1 is SQVTM and CDR2 is ANQGSEA. CDR3 length: 13 amino acids. V shed 7 bases and J 6 bases; nucleotides not matched to a gene: 9. The CDR3 spells CSAMGQGEAEAFF. CDR3 bases: TGCAGCGCTATGGGACAGGGAGAGGCTGAAGCTTTCTTT. Filled out from reference TRBV29-1 and TRBJ1-1, the complete variable domain reads SAVISQKPSRDICQRGTSLTIQCQVDSQVTMMFWYRQQPGQSLTLIATANQGSEATYESGFVIDKFPISRPNLTFSTLTVSNMSPEDSSIYLCSAMGQGEAEAFFGQGTRLTVV.

The chain combines TRBV5-4 with TRBJ2-1, with 7 bases lining up with TRBD1. Trimming took 5 bases from V and 7 from J; bases not matched to a gene: 6. This CDR3 contains 13 residues. Germline V gives CDR1 SGHNT, CDR2 YYREEE (reference sequence). CDR3 sequence reads: CASRSTGLNEQFF. The CDR3 DNA sequence: TGTGCCAGCAGATCGACAGGGTTGAATGAGCAGTTCTTC.

J is TRBJ1-1 and V is TRBV5-1; 8 nucleotides match TRBD1. The CDR3 loop spans 14 amino acids. CDR1 is SGHRS, CDR2 YFSETQ, per germline. Trimming took 4 bases from V and 8 from J; bases not matched to a gene: 10. CDR3 amino acids: CASSEPDRAYEAFF. The CDR3 coding sequence is TGCGCCAGCAGCGAGCCGGACAGGGCTTACGAAGCTTTCTTT.

The chain has TRBV9 and TRBJ2-1; a weak D match, TRBD1 (5 bases). This CDR3 is 16 amino acids long. The germline gives CDR1 SGDLS, CDR2 YYNGEE. The ends were cut back, 5 bases at V and 0 bases at J, with 15 bases in the middle. CDR3 in DNA: TGTGCCAGCAGTGCGGTGCAGGGCGGCTCCTACAATGAGCAGTTCTTC. Its protein is CASSAVQGGSYNEQFF.

The chain's CDR3 is CASRTGLAGNEQFF. In DNA, the CDR3 is TGTGCCAGCAGGACGGGACTAGCAGGCAATGAGCAGTTCTTC. The chain combines TRBV6-5 with TRBJ2-1, with 9 bases matching TRBD2. The CDR3 consists of 14 residues. CDR1 MNHEY and CDR2 SVGAGI come from the germline V gene. Unmatched junction bases numbered 6, after V lost 6 bases and J lost 6 bases.

The CDR3 protein is CASSLTGTRAYEQYF. CDR3 nucleotides: TGTGCCAGCAGCTTAACCGGGACTAGGGCTTACGAGCAGTACTTC. The V gene is TRBV28, the J gene TRBJ2-7, with 8 bases identical to TRBD2. The CDR3 runs 15 residues. CDR1 is MDHEN and CDR2 is SYDVKM in the germline V gene. V was pared by 6 bases and J by 4 bases, with 11 bases of the junction left unmatched.

The CDR3 region has the DNA TGTGCCAGCAGTGAATCAGCGGGGGGACACCAAGAGACCCAGTACTTC. Protein sequence: CASSESAGGHQETQYF. The gene calls are TRBV25-1 and TRBJ2-5; 9 nucleotides align to TRBD2. The CDR3 extends over 16 amino acids. Germline CDR1 is MGHDK and CDR2 is SYGVNS. V gave up 1 base and J gave up 0 bases; unmatched junction bases: 3.

This clone was detected only a few times. This chain connects TRBV10-2 to TRBJ1-1; tentative D call: TRBD1 (5 bases). V lost 4 bases and J 3 bases, leaving 9 bases between the germline ends. Germline CDR1 and CDR2: WSHSY and SAAADI. The CDR3 totals 13 residues. CDR3 protein: CASSGEGDTEAFF. Here the CDR3 DNA reads TGCGCCAGCAGTGGCGAAGGGGACACTGAAGCTTTCTTT.

The chain couples TRBV5-4 to TRBJ2-7, with TRBD1 identical over 8 bases. Germline-derived CDR1 and CDR2 are SGHNT and YYREEE (reference sequence). The CDR3 loop spans 15 amino acids. The trim removed 4 bases at V and 3 bases at J, leaving 9 bases unmatched. The CDR3 DNA reads TGTGCCAGCAGCCCCGGGACAGGTTTTATCTACGAGCAGTACTTC. Translating gives CASSPGTGFIYEQYF.

The chain couples TRBV19 to TRBJ2-7; the match to TRBD1 covers 10 bases. Germline V gives CDR1 LNHDA, CDR2 SQIVND (reference sequence). Trimming cost V 4 bases and J 4 bases; bases outside gene matches: 7. The CDR3 extends over 15 amino acids. CDR3 in amino acids: CASSSNRDRGYEQYF. The CDR3 DNA reads TGTGCCAGTAGTAGCAACCGGGACAGGGGATACGAGCAGTACTTC.

This clone was seen only once. The chain is built from TRBV5-4 and TRBJ1-2; a weak D match, TRBD1 (6 bases). Germline CDR1 SGHNT, CDR2 YYREEE (reference sequence). The CDR3 loop spans 16 amino acids. V was trimmed by 0 bases and J by 3 bases, leaving 15 bases between them. The CDR3 region is CASSLDLRGGDYGYTF. The CDR3 DNA follows: TGTGCCAGCAGCTTGGATTTACGGGGGGGCGACTATGGCTACACCTTC.

The V and J genes are TRBV5-8 and TRBJ1-4; D gene uncertain. V was cut by 3 bases and J by 8 bases, with 17 bases left in between. Germline V gene data show CDR1 as SGHTS and CDR2 as YDEGEE. The CDR3 is 15 residues long. The CDR3 region is CASSSPGREREKLFF. CDR3 DNA: TGTGCCAGCAGCTCCCCGGGGAGGGAGAGGGAAAAACTGTTTTTT.

Here the CDR3 DNA reads TGTGCCAGCAGCTTATCGCCGCTCCTAACCTACGAGCAGTACTTC. Translating it yields CASSLSPLLTYEQYF. The chain combines TRBV11-2 with TRBJ2-7, with D unresolved. Germline CDR1 SGHAT, CDR2 FQNNGV. This CDR3 is built from 15 residues. V was pared by 2 bases and J by 2 bases, with 13 bases between.

In DNA form, the CDR3 reads TGTGCCAGCAGCCCCCGGTTAGGGGGATATGGAGAAACTGAAGCTTTCTTT. It is translated as CASSPRLGGYGETEAFF. The J gene is TRBJ1-1, the V gene TRBV7-2, with D possibly TRBD1 on 6 matching bases. The germline V gene encodes CDR1 SGHTA and CDR2 FQGNSA. Trimming shortened V by 5 bases and J by 5 bases, and 24 bases separated the two germline ends. This CDR3 is built from 17 residues.

The chain is built from TRBV28 and TRBJ1-3; D may be TRBD1 (6 bases). This CDR3 has 16 amino acids. V shed 2 bases and J shed 4 bases, with 15 bases lying between them. Germline assignment: CDR1 MDHEN and CDR2 SYDVKM. The CDR3 bases are TGTGCCAGCAGTTTACAAGGGGCAGGGGCCGGAAACACCATATATTTT. Translating gives CASSLQGAGAGNTIYF.

This clone was observed once. This chain connects TRBV12-3 or TRBV12-4 to TRBJ2-7; D perhaps matches TRBD2 (6 bases). The CDR3 totals 13 residues. The V end was cut by 4 bases, the J end by 2 bases, with 9 bases between. The CDR3 spells CASSWDSTYEQYF. Written as DNA, the CDR3 is TGTGCCAGCAGTTGGGACTCCACCTACGAGCAGTACTTC.

The V call is TRBV5-6, the J call TRBJ1-1; maybe TRBD1 (5 bases). CDR1 and CDR2 from the germline V gene are SGHDT and YYEEEE. The CDR3 loop spans 14 amino acids. Between the trimmed V and J ends, which lost 2 bases and 1 base, there was a span of 9 bases. DNA of the CDR3: TGTGCCAGCAGCTTAGACAGAGGGAACACTGAAGCTTTCTTT. It yields the protein CASSLDRGNTEAFF.

This rearrangement joins TRBV19 to TRBJ1-1; D unclear. The CDR3 has 12 amino acids. Trimming cost V 10 bases and J 3 bases, with 12 bases left between them. Germline CDR1 LNHDA, CDR2 SQIVND (reference sequence). The CDR3 sequence: CATADGYTEAFF. CDR3 DNA: TGTGCCACTGCCGACGGGTACACTGAAGCTTTCTTT. Supplemented by reference TRBV19 and TRBJ1-1, the full variable domain reads DGGITQSPKYLFRKEGQNVTLSCEQNLNHDAMYWYRQDPGQGLRLIYYSQIVNDFQKGDIAEGYSVSREKKESFPLTVTSAQKNPTAFYLCATADGYTEAFFGQGTRLTVV.

The V call is TRBV10-1, the J call TRBJ2-3, with 9 bases matching TRBD2. Looked up from germline, CDR1 is WNHNN and CDR2 is SYGVQD (reference sequence). The CDR3 is 16 amino acids. J lost 2 bases, V lost 6 bases, and 9 bases had no gene match. The CDR3 nucleotides read TGCGCCAGCAGCTACCTAGCGGGGCGACACACAGATACGCAGTATTTT. Amino acid sequence: CASSYLAGRHTDTQYF.